This TCR beta chain was sequenced in a study of shared clonotypes between healthy human individuals. Study information: Ranging from 18 to 49 in age, donors were two women and three men. General study findings and limits: Generally, naive subsets came out with larger estimated richness than memory subsets. The generation probabilities recorded for non-shared clonotypes fell below those of clonotypes shared by all four donors.

Naive CD8 cells, CD45RO-negative and positively selected for CCR7, excluded terminally differentiated effector memory CD45RA+ cells. Here immunoSEQ multiplex PCR was the method, and the copy in TCRdb shows in-frame clones only, minus some. Of 1.5 million to 2.5 million clones in the sample, approximately 94% were seen once. In the case of this clone: Its target is unknown.

Germline-derived CDR1 and CDR2 are SGHKS and YYEKEE (reference sequence). V was clipped by 2 bases and J by 0 bases, with 10 bases between them. The CDR3 extends over 15 amino acids. Sample: naive CD8+ T cells sorted from blood. The chain recombines TRBV5-5 with TRBJ2-3; D uncertain. This sequence was found in a man aged 18 to 29 in good health. CDR3 in DNA: TGTGCCAGCAGCTTTCGCAGCGCCAGCACAGATACGCAGTATTTT. Residues: CASSFRSASTDTQYF.